What follows describes a single T cell receptor beta chain. Its antigen is undetermined. Profiling relied on immunoSEQ multiplex PCR, and the TCRdb table lists in-frame clones only, not all of them. The sample records 150,000 or so clones, approximately 94% being singletons. The data were taken from a study of T cell responses to AZD1222 COVID-19 vaccine. For the study at large: Pooling of second doses given at about 4 or about 12 weeks was done. Broader study findings: Vaccine-associated CD4 TCRs ranged over spike, dominating at 160-218 and 743-854. Per reports, nearly half of all spike-specific TCRs target regions that are unmutated in variants.

The germline V gene has CDR1 SGHTA and CDR2 FQGNSA. This CDR3 is 16 amino acids long. The ends were cut back, 5 bases at V and 0 bases at J, with 14 bases in the middle. The chain employs TRBV7-2 and TRBJ2-1; D is possibly TRBD2 (5 bases). This material consisted of peripheral blood, taken on day 0 of AZD1222 vaccination. The clonotype was recovered from an adult in good health. CDR3 in DNA: TGTGCCAGCAGCGCCTGGAGCGGTAGCTCCTACAATGAGCAGTTCTTC. It yields the protein CASSAWSGSSYNEQFF.